The 26 T cell receptor beta chains in this list originate from one sample, sequenced in a study of Tregs in tolerant kidney transplant recipients. Repertoires were generated with immunoSEQ multiplex PCR, while TCRdb's copy carries only in-frame clones and drops some. The sample lists 200,000 to 300,000 clones; around 82% were seen once. Sequenced material: CD4+ T cells from blood. The receptors shown here come from a human donor in good health.

The rearrangement uses TRBV6-5 and TRBJ1-5; possibly TRBD1 for D (5 bases). V was clipped by 6 bases and J by 3 bases, with 15 bases between them. The germline CDR1 and CDR2 sequences are MNHEY and SVGAGI. The CDR3 spans 15 residues. CDR3 sequence reads: CASRSQGSLNQPQHF. The CDR3 coding sequence is TGTGCCAGCAGGTCCCAGGGATCTCTCAATCAGCCCCAGCATTTT.

The chain employs TRBV18 and TRBJ2-4; 8 bases agree with TRBD1. The germline CDR1 and CDR2 sequences are KGHSH and LQKENI. This CDR3 is 17 amino acids long. J was trimmed by 0 bases and V by 1 base; bases with no gene match: 5. CDR3 sequence reads: CASSPRRQGLAKNIQYF. The CDR3 region has the DNA TGTGCCAGCTCACCACGCAGACAGGGGTTAGCCAAAAACATTCAGTACTTC.

This chain links TRBV18 with TRBJ1-6; 8 nucleotides match TRBD1. The V gene end was trimmed by 3 bases and the J gene end by 10 bases; junction bases not matched to a gene: 8. In germline, CDR1 is KGHSH, CDR2 LQKENI. The CDR3 sequence is 15 residues long. The CDR3: CASSPGQVPGSPLHF. CDR3 in DNA: TGTGCCAGCTCACCGGGACAGGTCCCTGGGTCACCCCTCCACTTT.

The V call is TRBV2, the J call TRBJ2-5, with D maybe TRBD2 (5 bases). The CDR3 length is 12 residues. CDR1 is SNHLY, CDR2 FYNNEI, per germline. The germline V and J ends were trimmed by 6 bases and 3 bases, with 8 bases remaining between them. CDR3 sequence: CASSGNEETQYF. In DNA form, the CDR3 reads TGTGCCAGCAGCGGGAATGAAGAGACCCAGTACTTC.

V and J are TRBV19 and TRBJ1-1; no reliable D call. With 5 bases removed from V and 6 bases from J, the gap between germline ends came to 10 bases. Germline CDR1 is LNHDA and CDR2 is SQIVND (reference sequence). The CDR3 covers 12 residues. The CDR3 DNA reads as TGTGCCAGTAGTTTCCCCGATGCTGAAGCTTTCTTT. Encoded protein: CASSFPDAEAFF.

V gene TRBV6-1 combines with J gene TRBJ2-1; D is uncertain. This CDR3 is built from 16 residues. Germline assignment: CDR1 MNHNS and CDR2 SASEGT. The V end lost 4 bases, the J end lost 0 bases, and 13 bases lay between the germline ends. The DNA for the CDR3 is TGTGCCAGCAGTGCCCCGCGCCCGACCTCCTACAATGAGCAGTTCTTC. This translates into CASSAPRPTSYNEQFF.

This chain connects TRBV7-2 to TRBJ2-7, with TRBD2 matching 9 bases. V trimming: 4 bases; J trimming: 6 bases; junction bases outside the gene matches: 13. Looked up from germline, CDR1 is SGHTA and CDR2 is FQGNSA. The CDR3 is 16 amino acids. CDR3 loop: CASSSSSGRYAGEQYF. CDR3 nucleotide sequence: TGTGCCAGCAGCTCAAGTAGCGGGAGATATGCTGGCGAGCAGTACTTC.

The chain employs TRBV5-4 and TRBJ2-3; the match to TRBD2 covers 9 bases. This CDR3 spans 17 amino acids. Germline CDR1 is SGHNT and CDR2 is YYREEE (reference sequence). The V gene end was trimmed by 3 bases and the J gene end by 0 bases; junction bases not matched to a gene: 8. The CDR3 sequence is CASSWRATSGSTDTQYF. CDR3 nucleotide sequence: TGTGCCAGCAGCTGGAGGGCGACTAGCGGTAGCACAGATACGCAGTATTTT. The whole variable domain, remainder taken from reference TRBV5-4 and TRBJ2-3, is ETGVTQSPTHLIKTRGQQVTLRCSSQSGHNTVSWYQQALGQGPQFIFQYYREEENGRGNFPPRFSGLQFPNYSSELNVNALELDDSALYLCASSWRATSGSTDTQYFGPGTRLTVL.

This clone was seen only once. This chain joins TRBV30 and TRBJ1-1, with TRBD1 matching over 10 bases. Germline V gene data show CDR1 as GTSNPN and CDR2 as SVGIG (reference sequence). This CDR3 has 15 residues. V gave up 1 base and J gave up 7 bases; unmatched junction bases: 9. CDR3 loop: CAWSGPGTGEGEAFF. The CDR3, as DNA: TGTGCCTGGAGTGGTCCCGGGACAGGGGAGGGTGAAGCTTTCTTT.

Remarks on this clone: The same CDR3 also results from other DNA sequences found in this sample. The chain carries TRBV9 and TRBJ1-2; TRBD1 matches 7 bases. Germline trimming cut 3 bases from V and 4 bases from J; bases unmatched to any gene: 0. This CDR3 spans 12 amino acids. The germline V gene has CDR1 SGDLS and CDR2 YYNGEE. CDR3 residues: CASSGDSYGYTF. CDR3 coding DNA: TGTGCCAGCAGCGGGGACAGCTATGGCTACACCTTC. The complete variable domain, with remaining parts taken from reference TRBV9 and TRBJ1-2, reads DSGVTQTPKHLITATGQRVTLRCSPRSGDLSVYWYQQSLDQGLQFLIQYYNGEERAKGNILERFSAQQFPDLHSELNLSSLELGDSALYFCASSGDSYGYTFGSGTRLTVV.

The chain links TRBV19 to TRBJ2-6; possible D gene TRBD2, 5 bases. CDR1 and CDR2 (germline): LNHDA, SQIVND (reference sequence). This CDR3 has 17 amino acids. Trimming left V 2 bases short and J 0 bases short, with 11 bases between. CDR3 coding DNA: TGTGCCAGTAGTATACTAGCATCCCTCTCTGGGGCCAACGTCCTGACTTTC. The encoded protein is CASSILASLSGANVLTF.

The rearrangement links TRBV5-1 to TRBJ1-2; maybe TRBD1 (5 bases). The germline V gene encodes CDR1 SGHRS and CDR2 YFSETQ. This CDR3 is 14 amino acids long. V was shortened by 5 bases and J by 2 bases, with 13 bases between the two germline ends. The CDR3 DNA is TGCGCCAGCAGACTTGGGACGGCGAACTATGGCTACACCTTC. Its protein is CASRLGTANYGYTF.

The chain links TRBV2 to TRBJ2-5; the D call may be TRBD1 or TRBD2 (6 bases each). Germline-derived CDR1 and CDR2 are SNHLY and FYNNEI. The CDR3 length is 14 residues. V dropped 5 bases and J dropped 5 bases, with 15 bases sitting between them. Here the CDR3 reads CASSYSGAAETQYF. The CDR3 DNA reads as TGTGCCAGCAGTTATTCGGGGGCGGCGGAGACCCAGTACTTC.

The chain combines TRBV29-1 with TRBJ1-1; D unresolved. CDR3 length: 12 residues. Per germline, CDR1 SQVTM and CDR2 ANQGSEA. V was trimmed by 4 bases and J by 1 base, leaving 7 bases between them. Here the CDR3 DNA reads TGCAGCGTTGTTCAGGAGAACACTGAAGCTTTCTTT. The encoded protein is CSVVQENTEAFF.

The V and J genes are TRBV2 and TRBJ2-5, with TRBD2 identical over 8 bases. Germline lookup yields CDR1 SNHLY and CDR2 FYNNEI. CDR3 length equals 14 residues. Trimming cost V 7 bases and J 1 base; bases outside gene matches: 5. DNA for the CDR3: TGTGCCAGCATCCGGCGGGGGGTCCAAGAGACCCAGTACTTC. This sequence encodes CASIRRGVQETQYF.

This chain connects TRBV18 to TRBJ2-7; tentative D call: TRBD1 (6 bases). This CDR3 has 13 residues. Germline CDR1 reads KGHSH; CDR2 reads LQKENI. V was shortened by 7 bases and J by 4 bases, with 14 bases between the two germline ends. The CDR3 coding sequence is TGTGCCAGCTTGCAACTCAGGGGTTACGAGCAGTACTTC. This codes for CASLQLRGYEQYF.

V usage is TRBV5-1 and J usage is TRBJ1-2; 9 positions match TRBD1. Trimming cost V 2 bases and J 9 bases; bases outside gene matches: 8. Germline CDR1 is SGHRS and CDR2 is YFSETQ. This CDR3 has 14 residues. In DNA, the CDR3 is TGCGCCAGCAGCTTCCCGGGACAGGGTATGAGCTACACCTTC. This translates into CASSFPGQGMSYTF.

The rearrangement links TRBV27 to TRBJ1-5, with D possibly being TRBD1 (6 bases). V was clipped by 3 bases and J by 4 bases, with 10 bases between them. The CDR3 is 14 residues long. CDR1 is MNHEY and CDR2 is SMNVEV in the germline V gene (reference sequence). CDR3 sequence: CASSFTGRNQPQHF. The CDR3 DNA follows: TGTGCCAGCAGTTTTACAGGGAGAAATCAGCCCCAGCATTTT.

The chain links TRBV30 to TRBJ2-1, with TRBD2 matching over 12 bases. The CDR3 has 14 amino acids. The V gene's germline CDR1 is GTSNPN and CDR2 SVGIG (reference sequence). J gave up 9 bases and V 4 bases, and 7 bases lay outside the gene matches. CDR3 protein: CAWTSGRAFAEQFF. The CDR3 nucleotides are TGTGCCTGGACTAGCGGGAGGGCCTTCGCTGAGCAGTTCTTC.

This chain joins TRBV18 and TRBJ1-5, with 8 bases lining up with TRBD1. Looked up from germline, CDR1 is KGHSH and CDR2 is LQKENI. This CDR3 is 17 amino acids long. Unmatched junction bases numbered 14, after V lost 3 bases and J lost 7 bases. The CDR3 here is CASSPSSSRGPEQPQHF. The CDR3 coding sequence is TGTGCCAGCTCACCTTCCTCCTCCAGGGGGCCAGAGCAGCCCCAGCATTTT.

The table lists this clone with a few counts. The chain employs TRBV7-2 and TRBJ2-7; TRBD2 aligns across 9 bases. V lost 1 base, J lost 2 bases, and 6 bases stayed unmatched. The CDR3 consists of 16 residues. Germline-derived CDR1 and CDR2 are SGHTA and FQGNSA. The CDR3 bases are TGTGCCAGCAGCTTAGAAACTAGCGGGTCTCCCTACGAGCAGTACTTC. Translation gives CASSLETSGSPYEQYF.

The rearrangement links TRBV6-5 to TRBJ1-1; 10 nucleotides line up with TRBD1. The V gene end was trimmed by 4 bases and the J gene end by 0 bases; junction bases not matched to a gene: 5. The CDR3 consists of 16 residues. Germline V gives CDR1 MNHEY, CDR2 SVGAGI. The CDR3, as DNA: TGTGCCAGCAGTTCACCGGGACAGGGGATGAACACTGAAGCTTTCTTT. It encodes CASSSPGQGMNTEAFF.

The J gene is TRBJ2-2, the V gene TRBV5-1, with 7 positions matching TRBD2. With 0 bases clipped from V and 1 base from J, the junction kept 6 bases outside the gene matches. There are 17 residues in the CDR3. From germline, CDR1 is SGHRS and CDR2 YFSETQ. CDR3 sequence reads: CASSLELRGRNTGELFF. In nucleotides, the CDR3 is TGCGCCAGCAGCTTGGAGTTGCGGGGGAGGAACACCGGGGAGCTGTTTTTT. Full variable domain (missing parts from reference TRBV5-1 and TRBJ2-2): KAGVTQTPRYLIKTRGQQVTLSCSPISGHRSVSWYQQTPGQGLQFLFEYFSETQRNKGNFPGRFSGRQFSNSRSEMNVSTLELGDSALYLCASSLELRGRNTGELFFGEGSRLTVL.

The V gene is TRBV7-8, the J gene TRBJ2-2; D might be TRBD1 (6 bases). This CDR3 is built from 16 residues. CDR1 is SGHVS, CDR2 FQNEAQ, per germline. Trimming removed 5 bases from V and 1 base from J, with 14 bases in between. CDR3 amino acids: CASSTDGQKNTGELFF. CDR3 sequence (DNA): TGTGCCAGCAGCACGGACGGACAGAAGAACACCGGGGAGCTGTTTTTT.

This clone was observed once. V usage is TRBV12-5 and J usage is TRBJ1-3, with 10 nucleotides matching TRBD1. V lost 2 bases and J lost 1; bases outside the gene matches: 5. The length of the CDR3 is 17 residues. Germline CDR1 reads LGHNT; CDR2 reads FRNRAP. As DNA, the CDR3 is TGTGCTAGTGGTTTGCCGGGGACAGGGGTATCTGGAAACACCATATATTTT. Its translation is CASGLPGTGVSGNTIYF. Full variable domain (missing parts from reference TRBV12-5 and TRBJ1-3): DARVTQTPRHKVTEMGQEVTMRCQPILGHNTVFWYRQTMMQGLELLAYFRNRAPLDDSGMPKDRFSAEMPDATLATLKIQPSEPRDSAVYFCASGLPGTGVSGNTIYFGEGSWLTVV.

The chain carries TRBV12-2 and TRBJ2-2. TRBV12-2 is noted as a pseudogene. The CDR3 extends over 12 amino acids. The CDR3 nucleotides read TGTGCAAGTCGCTTAGCCCCCGGGGAGCTGTTTTTT. Translation gives CASRLAPGELFF.